The sequence of this T cell receptor (beta chain) was determined in a study of T-cell reconstitution after alpha-beta-depleted transplantation in children. Germline V gives CDR1 KGHSH, CDR2 LQKENI. The CDR3 contains 14 residues. Trimming pared 2 bases from V and 8 bases from J, leaving 15 bases between. Unique molecular identifiers were incorporated during preparation of the TCRbeta library. TCRdb itself ran the PCR reads through MiXCR, one entry per CDR3 protein. There are 700,000 to 850,000 distinct CDR3 sequences in the sample; roughly 15% occur only once, and roughly 4.8% lies in the top ten. This clonotype has a handful of counts.

The gene calls are TRBV18 and TRBJ1-2; no firm D call. The sequence was collected from a male patient younger than 18 who had a stem cell transplant for acute lymphoblastic leukemia, so the T cells may come from the graft donor. The material was PBMCs, mostly from graft donor cells, obtained 360 days after TCRalphabeta/CD19-depleted stem cell transplant. The CDR3 DNA reads as TGTGCCAGCTCACCAAGAGGGCCCCTTGGCGGCTACACCTTC. Its translation: CASSPRGPLGGYTF. Filled out from reference TRBV18 and TRBJ1-2, the complete variable domain reads NAGVMQNPRHLVRRRGQEARLRCSPMKGHSHVYWYRQLPEEGLKFMVYLQKENIIDESGMPKERFSAEFPKEGPSILRIQQVVRGDSAAYFCASSPRGPLGGYTFGSGTRLTVV.